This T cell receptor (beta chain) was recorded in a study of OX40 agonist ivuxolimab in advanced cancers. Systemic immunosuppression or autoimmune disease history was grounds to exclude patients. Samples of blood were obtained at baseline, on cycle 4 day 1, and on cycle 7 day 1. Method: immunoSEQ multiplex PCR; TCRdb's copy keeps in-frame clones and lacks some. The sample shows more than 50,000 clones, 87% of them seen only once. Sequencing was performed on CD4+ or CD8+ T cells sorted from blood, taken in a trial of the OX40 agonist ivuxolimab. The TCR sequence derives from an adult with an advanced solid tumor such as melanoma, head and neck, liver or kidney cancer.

In DNA, the CDR3 is TGTGCCAGCACCCAGAGGCAGGAGAACACTGAAGCTTTCTTT. Its translation: CASTQRQENTEAFF. The chain has TRBV6-5 and TRBJ1-1; D gene ambiguous. There are 14 residues in the CDR3. Trimming cost V 7 bases and J 1 base, with 13 bases left between them. Germline V gene data show CDR1 as MNHEY and CDR2 as SVGAGI.